This TCR beta chain was obtained from a study of beta chain features in type 1 diabetes. Study outcomes and limitations: When VDJ junctions were examined, type 1 diabetes patients showed fewer insertions and more deletions.

The single heparinised draw taken from each donor contained around 100 mL of blood on average. Every sorted population was more than 95% pure. Deletions cut 0 bases from V and 1 base from J, with 12 bases between. There are 16 residues in the CDR3. Germline V gene lookup returns CDR1 MGHRA and CDR2 YSYEKL. Worth noting for this clone: Its antigen is as yet unknown.

The sequenced template was cDNA made from the entire isolated RNA. Profiled with immunoSEQ multiplex PCR; TCRdb holds only in-frame clones, not every one. The data hold under 800,000 clones, with roughly 15% observed a single time. The V gene is TRBV4-1, the J gene TRBJ1-2, with D unclear. This receptor was identified in a man between 18 and 29 years old in good health. Specimen: naive CD4+ T cells from blood. For the CDR3, the DNA is TGCGCCAGCAGCCAAGATCGGGTGGGGAGTAACTATGGCTACACCTTC. This codes for CASSQDRVGSNYGYTF.